This T cell receptor beta chain is from a study of Ad26.COV2.S vaccination and SARS-CoV-2 variants. Study context: The COV1001 Ad26.COV2.S trial arm included the donor.

Assay: immunoSEQ multiplex PCR; the TCRdb copy retains only in-frame clones and omits some. The data show some 500,000 clones, 89% seen once. The treatment is: roughly 19 received Ad26.COV2.S at low or high dose, single or two shots; five or six received placebo; per-sample allocation not given. Sampling was done on day 63 after the first vaccine or placebo injection. Germline V gives CDR1 SGDLS, CDR2 YYNGEE. This CDR3 comprises 15 residues. The J segment lost 4 bases and the V segment lost 0 bases, leaving 1 base of the junction unmatched. The chain combines TRBV9 with TRBJ2-3, with TRBD2 identical over 11 bases. The sample was peripheral blood, taken in a trial of Ad26.COV2.S vaccine versus placebo. This receptor was taken from a person between 18 and 59 years old who received the Ad26.COV2.S COVID-19 vaccine or a placebo. CDR3 sequence (DNA): TGTGCCAGCAGCGTAGAACTAGCGGGAGCAGATACGCAGTATTTT. Its protein product is CASSVELAGADTQYF.